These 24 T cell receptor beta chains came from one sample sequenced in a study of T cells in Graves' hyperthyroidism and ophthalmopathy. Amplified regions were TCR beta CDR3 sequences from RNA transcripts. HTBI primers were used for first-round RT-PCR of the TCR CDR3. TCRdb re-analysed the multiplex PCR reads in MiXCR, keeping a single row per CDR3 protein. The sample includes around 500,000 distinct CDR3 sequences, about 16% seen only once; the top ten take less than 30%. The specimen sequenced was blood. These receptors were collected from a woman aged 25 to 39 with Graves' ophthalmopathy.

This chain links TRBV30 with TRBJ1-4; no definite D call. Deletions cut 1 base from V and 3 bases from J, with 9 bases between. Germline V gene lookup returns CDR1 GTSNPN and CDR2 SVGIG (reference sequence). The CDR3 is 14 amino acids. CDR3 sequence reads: CAWSELGANEKLFF. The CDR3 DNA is TGTGCCTGGAGTGAGCTCGGGGCTAATGAAAAACTGTTTTTT.

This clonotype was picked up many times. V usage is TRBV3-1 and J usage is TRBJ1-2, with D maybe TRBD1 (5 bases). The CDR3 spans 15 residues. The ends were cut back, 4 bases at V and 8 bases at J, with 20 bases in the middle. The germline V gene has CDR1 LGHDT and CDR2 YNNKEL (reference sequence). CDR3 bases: TGTGCCAGCAGCCGCCGGGACGGCGAGGGTACCGGCTACACCTTC. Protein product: CASSRRDGEGTGYTF.

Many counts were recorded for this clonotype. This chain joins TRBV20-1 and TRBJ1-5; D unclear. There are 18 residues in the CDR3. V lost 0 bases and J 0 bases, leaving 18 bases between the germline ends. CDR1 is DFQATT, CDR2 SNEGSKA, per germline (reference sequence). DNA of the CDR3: TGCAGTGCTAGAGATTGGGTTCCTTACACCGATAGCAATCAGCCCCAGCATTTT. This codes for CSARDWVPYTDSNQPQHF.

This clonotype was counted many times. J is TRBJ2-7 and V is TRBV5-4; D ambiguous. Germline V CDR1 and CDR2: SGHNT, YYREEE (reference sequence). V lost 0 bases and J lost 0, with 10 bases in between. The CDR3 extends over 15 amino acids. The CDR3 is CASSLGGAISYEQYF. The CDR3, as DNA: TGTGCCAGCAGCTTGGGCGGCGCCATCTCCTACGAGCAGTACTTC.

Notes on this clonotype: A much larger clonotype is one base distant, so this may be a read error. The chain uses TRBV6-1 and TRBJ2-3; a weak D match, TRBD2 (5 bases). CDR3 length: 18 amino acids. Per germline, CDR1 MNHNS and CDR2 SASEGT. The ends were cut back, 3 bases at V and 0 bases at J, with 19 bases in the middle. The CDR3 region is CASSESMVSGSSTDTQYF. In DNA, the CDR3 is TGTGCCAGCAGTGAGTCGATGGTTTCGGGATCTAGCACAGATACGCAGTATTTT.

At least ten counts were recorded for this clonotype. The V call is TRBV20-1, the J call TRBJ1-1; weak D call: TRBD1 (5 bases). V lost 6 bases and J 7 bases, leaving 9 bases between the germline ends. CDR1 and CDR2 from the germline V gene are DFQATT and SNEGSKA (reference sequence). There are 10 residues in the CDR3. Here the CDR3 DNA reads TGCAGTGCCGACAGTATTGAAGCTTTCTTT. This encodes CSADSIEAFF.

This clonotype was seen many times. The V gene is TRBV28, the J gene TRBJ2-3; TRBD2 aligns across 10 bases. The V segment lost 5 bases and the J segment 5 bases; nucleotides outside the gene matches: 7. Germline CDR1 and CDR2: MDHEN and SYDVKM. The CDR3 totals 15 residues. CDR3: CASSKGLAKGDTQYF. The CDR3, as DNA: TGTGCCAGCAGTAAGGGACTAGCGAAGGGAGATACGCAGTATTTT.

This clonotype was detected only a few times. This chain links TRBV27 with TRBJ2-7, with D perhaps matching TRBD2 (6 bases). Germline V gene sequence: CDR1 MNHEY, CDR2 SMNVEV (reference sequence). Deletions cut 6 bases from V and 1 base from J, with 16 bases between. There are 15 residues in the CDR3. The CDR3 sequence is CASSPYGGSSYEQYF. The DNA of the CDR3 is TGTGCCAGCAGCCCATACGGAGGGTCTTCCTACGAGCAGTACTTC.

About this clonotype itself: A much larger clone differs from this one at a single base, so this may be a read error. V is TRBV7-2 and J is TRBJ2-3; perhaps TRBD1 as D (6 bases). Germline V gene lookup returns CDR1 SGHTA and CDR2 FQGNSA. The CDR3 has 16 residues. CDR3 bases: TGTGCCAGCAGCCCCCTGGGGGCAGCAAGCACAGATACGCAGTGTTTT. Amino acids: CASSPLGAASTDTQCF.

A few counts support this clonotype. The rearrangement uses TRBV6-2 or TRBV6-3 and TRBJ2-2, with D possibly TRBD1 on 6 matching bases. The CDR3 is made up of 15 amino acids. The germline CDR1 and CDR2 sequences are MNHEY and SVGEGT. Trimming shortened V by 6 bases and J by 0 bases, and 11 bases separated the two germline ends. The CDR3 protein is CASRRDNANTGELFF. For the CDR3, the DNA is TGTGCCAGCAGAAGGGACAACGCGAACACCGGGGAGCTGTTTTTT.

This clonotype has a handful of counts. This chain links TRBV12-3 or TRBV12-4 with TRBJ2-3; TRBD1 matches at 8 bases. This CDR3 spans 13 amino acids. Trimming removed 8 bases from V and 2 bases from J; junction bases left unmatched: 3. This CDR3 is CASAGQDTDTQYF. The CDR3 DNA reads TGTGCCAGCGCGGGACAGGACACAGATACGCAGTATTTT.

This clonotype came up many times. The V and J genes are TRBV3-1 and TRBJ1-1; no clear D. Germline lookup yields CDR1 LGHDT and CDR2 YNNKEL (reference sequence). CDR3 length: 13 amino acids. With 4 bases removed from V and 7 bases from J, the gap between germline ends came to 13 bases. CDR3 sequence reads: CASSLRGPFEAFF. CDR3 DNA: TGTGCCAGCAGCCTAAGAGGTCCGTTTGAAGCTTTCTTT.

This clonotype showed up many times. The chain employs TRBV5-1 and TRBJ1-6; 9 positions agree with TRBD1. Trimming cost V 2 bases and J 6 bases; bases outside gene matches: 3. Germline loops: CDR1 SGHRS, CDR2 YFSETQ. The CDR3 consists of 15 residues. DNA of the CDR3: TGCGCCAGCAGCTTACAGGGACAGGGTAATTCACCCCTCCACTTT. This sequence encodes CASSLQGQGNSPLHF.

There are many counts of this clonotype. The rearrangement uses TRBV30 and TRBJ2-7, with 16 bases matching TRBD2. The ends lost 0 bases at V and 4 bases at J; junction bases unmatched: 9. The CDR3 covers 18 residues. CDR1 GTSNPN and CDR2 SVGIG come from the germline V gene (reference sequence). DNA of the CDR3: TGTGCCTGGAGTGTAGGGACTAGCGGGAGGGCCCGGGTTTACGAGCAGTACTTC. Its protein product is CAWSVGTSGRARVYEQYF.

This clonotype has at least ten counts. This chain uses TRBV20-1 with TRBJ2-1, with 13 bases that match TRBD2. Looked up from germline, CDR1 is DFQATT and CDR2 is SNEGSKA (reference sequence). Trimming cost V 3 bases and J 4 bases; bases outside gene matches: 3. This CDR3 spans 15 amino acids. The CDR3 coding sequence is TGCAGTGCTAGGGGACTAGCGGGAACGTACAATGAGCAGTTCTTC. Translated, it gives CSARGLAGTYNEQFF.

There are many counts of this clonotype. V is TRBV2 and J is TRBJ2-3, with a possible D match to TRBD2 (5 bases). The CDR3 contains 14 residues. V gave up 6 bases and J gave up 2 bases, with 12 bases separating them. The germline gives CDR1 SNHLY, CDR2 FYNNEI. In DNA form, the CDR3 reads TGTGCCAGCAGACTAGGAGGAACCACAGATACGCAGTATTTT. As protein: CASRLGGTTDTQYF. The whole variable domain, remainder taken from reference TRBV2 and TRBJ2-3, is EPEVTQTPSHQVTQMGQEVILRCVPISNHLYFYWYRQILGQKVEFLVSFYNNEISEKSEIFDDQFSVERPDGSNFTLKIRSTKLEDSAMYFCASRLGGTTDTQYFGPGTRLTVL.

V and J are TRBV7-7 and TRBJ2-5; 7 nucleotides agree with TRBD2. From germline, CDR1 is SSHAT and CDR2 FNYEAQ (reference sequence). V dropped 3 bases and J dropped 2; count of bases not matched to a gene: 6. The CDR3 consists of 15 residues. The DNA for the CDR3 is TGTGCCAGCAGCTTTGGGAGCGGGACGCAAGAGACCCAGTACTTC. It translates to CASSFGSGTQETQYF.

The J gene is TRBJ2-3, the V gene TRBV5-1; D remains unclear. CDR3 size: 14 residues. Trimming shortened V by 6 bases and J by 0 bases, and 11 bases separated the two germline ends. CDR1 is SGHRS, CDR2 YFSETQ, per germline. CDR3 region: CASNFGLSTDTQYF. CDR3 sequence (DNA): TGCGCCAGCAATTTCGGCTTAAGCACAGATACGCAGTATTTT.

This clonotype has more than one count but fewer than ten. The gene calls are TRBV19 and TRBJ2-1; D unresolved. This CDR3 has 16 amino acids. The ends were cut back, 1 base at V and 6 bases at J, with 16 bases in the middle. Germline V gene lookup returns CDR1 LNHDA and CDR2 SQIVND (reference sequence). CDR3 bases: TGTGCCAGTAGTATAGGCCCCGAAAGAACGGGCAATGAGCAGTTCTTC. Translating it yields CASSIGPERTGNEQFF.

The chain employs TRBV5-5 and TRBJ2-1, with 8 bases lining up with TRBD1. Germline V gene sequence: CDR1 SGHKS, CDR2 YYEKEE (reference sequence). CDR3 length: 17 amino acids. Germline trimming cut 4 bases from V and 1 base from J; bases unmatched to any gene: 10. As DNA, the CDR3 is TGTGCCAGCAGCCCGGGACAGGCCTTGTATTCCTACAATGAGCAGTTCTTC. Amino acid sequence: CASSPGQALYSYNEQFF.

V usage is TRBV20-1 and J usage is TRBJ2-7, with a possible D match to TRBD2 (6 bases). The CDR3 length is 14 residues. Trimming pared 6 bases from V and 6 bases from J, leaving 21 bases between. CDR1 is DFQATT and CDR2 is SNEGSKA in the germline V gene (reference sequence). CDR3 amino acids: CSAAGLILPCEQYF. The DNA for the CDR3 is TGCAGTGCCGCGGGGCTGATCCTTCCCTGCGAGCAGTACTTC.

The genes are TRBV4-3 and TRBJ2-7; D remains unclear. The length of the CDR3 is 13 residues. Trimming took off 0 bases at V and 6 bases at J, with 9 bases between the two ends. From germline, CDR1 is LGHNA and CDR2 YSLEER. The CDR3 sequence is CASSQEEGGEQYF. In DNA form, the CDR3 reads TGCGCCAGCAGCCAAGAGGAAGGTGGCGAGCAGTACTTC.

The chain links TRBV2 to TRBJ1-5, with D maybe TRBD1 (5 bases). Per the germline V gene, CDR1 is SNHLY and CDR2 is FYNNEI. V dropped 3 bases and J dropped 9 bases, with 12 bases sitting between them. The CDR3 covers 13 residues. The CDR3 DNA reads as TGTGCCAGCAGTGACAGGGTCGGCCGGCCCCAGCATTTT. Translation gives CASSDRVGRPQHF.

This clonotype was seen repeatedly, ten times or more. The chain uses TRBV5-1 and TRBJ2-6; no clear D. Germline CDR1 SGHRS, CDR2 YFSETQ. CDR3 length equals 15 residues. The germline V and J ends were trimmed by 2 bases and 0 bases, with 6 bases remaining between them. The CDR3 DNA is TGCGCCAGCAGCTTCACGAGCTCTGGGGCCAACGTCCTGACTTTC. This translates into CASSFTSSGANVLTF.